This TCR beta chain emerged from a study of T cells in localized non-small cell lung cancer. Assay: immunoSEQ multiplex PCR; the TCRdb copy retains only in-frame clones and omits some. The top ten hold approximately 3.8% of the sample, which has over 30,000 clones, about nine tenths seen once. The CDR3 length is 16 residues. Losses at the gene ends were 4 bases for V and 4 bases for J; bases not matched to a gene: 4. Germline lookup yields CDR1 SGHTA and CDR2 FQGTGA. This specimen consisted of peripheral blood, obtained before any cancer treatment. This TCR was sampled from an older male donor with stage III lung adenocarcinoma. The chain has TRBV7-3 and TRBJ2-3, with 14 bases identical to TRBD2. In DNA form, the CDR3 reads TGTGCCAGCAGCTCTAGACTAGCGGGGGGGCCAGATACGCAGTATTTT. As protein: CASSSRLAGGPDTQYF.